Listed below are T cell receptor beta chains from one sample, sequenced in a study of T-cell reconstitution after alpha-beta-depleted transplantation in children. TCRdb passed the PCR reads through MiXCR, listing each CDR3 protein once. This sample has 450,000 to 600,000 distinct CDR3 sequences, with 15% to 20% found just once. The sequencing used PBMCs from the stem cell graft donor, collected from the stem cell graft. All receptors come from a human donor who donated a stem cell graft to a child with acute lymphoblastic leukemia. The CDR3 runs from the conserved cysteine through the conserved F or W.

V gene	CDR3 protein
TRBV12-3/TRBV12-4	CASSSRGASQETQYF
TRBV12-3/TRBV12-4	CASSFTQGRGQPQHF
TRBV5-1	CASSADTGGASGYTF
TRBV12-3/TRBV12-4	CASSPTGGYQPQHF
TRBV7-2	CASSLGLERTYEQYF
TRBV10-3	CAISESVELSGGELFF
TRBV20-1	CSARRSETQYF
TRBV29-1	CSVEGTGLTDTQYF
TRBV5-1	CASSLARRYGYTF
TRBV5-1	CASRATGGNTGELFF
TRBV6-1	CASRTRAAGKISLYGYTF
TRBV19	CASSITVNYGYTF
TRBV9	CASSVVPDEQYF
TRBV18	CASSPRRYEQFF
TRBV12-3/TRBV12-4	CASSPGQYYSNQPQHF
TRBV12-3/TRBV12-4	CASSPNRGDQPQHF
TRBV7-2	CASSLRYRGDEQYF
TRBV6-1	CASRRKKETQYF
TRBV12-3/TRBV12-4	CASSLGLAGVF
TRBV5-5	CASSLMGTGANTGELFF
TRBV18	CASSPGGLAGVNEQFF
TRBV19	CASSMGSGNEQFF
TRBV6-5	CASSYSSIITSGQPQHF
TRBV6-5	CASSWREAPYEQYF
TRBV11-2	CASSLLEGNTEAFF
TRBV10-2	CASSSRLGQLYNEQFF
TRBV12-3/TRBV12-4	CASSSTGLSWLELFF
TRBV4-2	CASSQRSDQGGAYNEQFF
TRBV4-1	CAIQGPESTEAFF
TRBV13	CASGSSGSSGEQYF
TRBV5-5	CASSLAGHLGNTIYF
TRBV12-3/TRBV12-4	CASSFQAGVAKNIQYF
TRBV10-3	CAISESAAEQYF
TRBV19	CASSLMGTDYGYTF
TRBV18	CASSRGDRGRGEQYF
TRBV20-1	CSAAGLAYEQYF
TRBV30	CAWSVLELSGANVLTF
TRBV11-2	CASSFRVLGTSSYNEQFF
TRBV11-1	CASSFRLAGVVNEQFF